This record covers a single TCR beta chain. Its binding antigen is unknown. Base qualities are not at hand, and no much larger clone is one base apart. Other DNA sequences in the same sample also yield this CDR3. CDR1 DFQATT and CDR2 SNEGSKA are derived from the germline V gene (reference sequence). Relative to germline, V is 0 bases shorter and J is 9 bases shorter, with 6 bases between their ends. From the cysteine through the phenylalanine, the CDR3 covers 11 amino acids. CDR3 DNA is the only sequence kept; it has 33 bases, read in frame from the first base. The goal of deep resolution MiSeq sequencing was a depth between 1 in 1 million and 1 in 200,000 T cells, and coverage averaged 10x per clonotype. The immunoSEQ hsTCRB Kit was used to generate the TCR beta libraries. In the source study's methods: Data were analyzed with ImmunoSEQ Data Assistant and ImmunoSEQ Analyzer, with V, D and J genes assigned per IMGT definitions. Clonality, which ranges from 0 to 1, was calculated by subtracting the normalized Shannon entropy of productive rearrangement frequencies from one. Only overrepresented clonotypes making up at least 0.05% of the repertoire of each patient were included in the public clonotype analysis. Approximately 14 age-matched healthy donor repertoires from immuneACCESS served as clonality controls. What TCRdb holds here is the immuneACCESS table cut down to in-frame rearrangements. Part of the clones is not present; checked against another copy, under half of the missing clones reflect an unresolved V gene, and the others are unexplained. Clone size and the V and J calls come from that table; the DNA yielded D and trimming. This sample comprises over 100,000 clones, over 75% of them detected only once. Approximately 2% of the sample is held by the ten biggest clonotypes.

This specimen belongs to a study of cytotoxic CD8 clonotypes in ibrutinib-treated CLL (dated by TCRdb to 2020 to 2022). Regarding the complete study: In this cohort, some 14 patients were treatment-naive and approximately 10 were relapsed/refractory, while around 18 had unmutated IGHV. Cryopreserved peripheral blood mononuclear cells were collected before treatment, at response, and at either disease progression or sustained remission. Responses were partial in about 25 patients and complete in 2; after median about 68 months follow-up, 14 stayed in remission and about twelve progressed. Samples averaged approximately 260,000 productive templates and 94,082 productive rearrangements. Of the approximately 90 people in the trial, 26 had longitudinal samples available. Response samples were taken after a median of 12 months on treatment, ranging from 6 to 36 months. All remission and progressive disease samples were collected while patients were still receiving ibrutinib. Study-level results and caveats: Baseline clonality was found to be higher than that of age-matched healthy donors and was strongly correlated with circulating CD8+ T-cell counts. Sampling times were not matched between sustained-remission and progressing patients, and lymph node repertoires were not studied. Public clonotypes were rare and either shrank or stayed stable during treatment, and the rise in clonality at ibrutinib response reflected expansion of private clonotypes. Clonality increased at ibrutinib response, stayed stable in sustained remission, and fell back toward baseline at progression.

The sample's time point label, decoded: roughly 25 months on ibrutinib. Roughly 1.9 micrograms of genomic DNA were extracted from cryopreserved PBMCs for TCR beta library preparation. Longitudinal blood samples from CLL patients on ibrutinib monotherapy underwent high-throughput TCR beta sequencing. Patients were enrolled in a phase 2 open-label single-center ibrutinib monotherapy trial. The source is a human donor with chronic lymphocytic leukemia. The source material was PBMCs, sampled after 24 months of ibrutinib treatment. The sequence links TRBV20-1 to TRBJ2-1; the D gene assignment is ambiguous. The CDR3 reads as follows: CSARDGREQFF. In nucleotide form, the sequence is TGCAGTGCTAGAGATGGGCGTGAGCAGTTCTTC.